This T cell receptor (beta chain) was obtained from a study of monozygotic twins with inflammatory bowel disease. Overall study results and limits: Added variability in patient repertoires may stem from differing immunosuppressive treatments.

In germline, CDR1 is SGHTA, CDR2 FQGNSA. CDR3 length: 13 amino acids. It was approximately 4,000 ng of total RNA that each TCR library used. One entry per CDR3 protein, without DNA, is what TCRdb gives after re-calling the 5' RACE reads. The sample includes some 170,000 distinct CDR3 sequences. From whole blood, total RNA was isolated without any sorting of T cells. A remark on this clonotype: Its target is not known.

Sequenced: blood. This clonotype originated in a human donor with ulcerative colitis or Crohn's disease, or a healthy co-twin of an affected twin (not recorded which). The chain employs TRBV7-2 and TRBJ1-2. The CDR3 here is CASNEDDTYGYTF.